The clone carrying this T cell receptor (beta chain) was counted ten times or more. These data come from a study of low-dose radiotherapy and immunotherapy resistance in tumors. For the study at large: Doses delivered to Cohort 2 were 1 Gy per fraction every two weeks, amounting to 13 Gy over 26 weeks.

Regarding time point: before trial treatment. Germline loops: CDR1 SGHRS, CDR2 YFSETQ. This CDR3 is 13 amino acids long. V lost 3 bases, J lost 3 bases, and 7 bases lay in between. First-strand cDNA relied on TRAV- and TRBV-specific primers spanning alpha and beta chains. PCR amplification of the TCRs was performed with Phusion for 20 PCR cycles, and it relied on a constant-region primer together with a V-primer adapter. From the reads, TCRdb called clonotypes with MiXCR, one entry per CDR3 protein. The table shows around 76,000 distinct CDR3 sequences, with 30% to 40% occurring only once. The receptor was derived from a female donor with ovarian cancer. This chain connects TRBV5-1 to TRBJ2-1; D is ambiguous. Material: PBMCs, obtained before treatment. CDR3 DNA: TGCGCCAGCAGCTCCGGGCTCTACAATGAGCAGTTCTTC. As protein: CASSSGLYNEQFF.